This is a list of T cell receptor beta chains from one sample in a study of blood T cell repertoires in COVID-19. TCRdb's copy holds only in-frame clones and misses some; the assay was immunoSEQ multiplex PCR. The table lists hundreds of thousands of clones, about 90% of them singletons. Sequencing was done on a sample of peripheral blood. These receptor sequences come from a man aged 18 to 29 with active or convalescent COVID-19. Both conserved end residues are part of each CDR3.

j_gene,v_gene,CDR3aa
TRBJ2-7,TRBV5-6,CASSQGPHKEQYF
TRBJ2-3,TRBV28,CASLSGRTDTQYF
TRBJ1-2,TRBV14,CASSHTQGANYGYTF
TRBJ2-1,TRBV3-1/TRBV3-2,CASSQPTLGPQTGQLGEQFF
TRBJ1-1,TRBV11-2,CASSLGQGVEAFF
TRBJ2-7,TRBV7-6,CASSDRDRVSYEQYF
TRBJ2-6,TRBV9,CASSSTRTVPSSGANVLTF
TRBJ2-1,TRBV19,CASSISPGLAGGIYNEQFF
TRBJ2-6,TRBV28,CASSSTGSGANVLTF
TRBJ1-1,TRBV30,CAWSFRVNTEAFF
TRBJ2-7,TRBV9,CASSVASPGEQYF
TRBJ1-4,TRBV5-6,CASSDGQGVSDEKLFF
TRBJ1-2,TRBV18,CASSPPSQGGYGYTF
TRBJ2-7,TRBV7-9,CASSLLRENYEQYF
TRBJ2-3,TRBV5-1,CASSMDGRFTDTQYF
TRBJ2-3,TRBV20-1,CSASLQIRDTQYF
TRBJ1-6,TRBV5-1,CASSLYPQGRDSPLHF
TRBJ1-6,TRBV7-2,CASSLGDGFNSPLHF
TRBJ2-7,TRBV7-8,CASSLALPSGGYEQYF
TRBJ2-7,TRBV3-1/TRBV3-2,CASSHPPQGKYEQYF
TRBJ2-3,TRBV9,CASSVVGSGPWGDTQYF
TRBJ1-5,TRBV30,CAWSSGPMPSNQPQHF
TRBJ1-5,TRBV27,CASSLYRVPAGDQPQHF
TRBJ2-7,TRBV7-9,CASSLGSEGQGAYEQYF
TRBJ1-2,TRBV24-1,CATSETSGYGYTF
TRBJ2-7,TRBV25-1,CASSGGVEQYF
TRBJ1-5,TRBV4-2,CASSQGAGGQPQHF
TRBJ1-5,TRBV15,CATSLGGRNQPQHF
TRBJ1-1,TRBV9,CASSVSAELMNTEAFF
TRBJ1-5,TRBV19,CASSIRGIQGQPQHF
TRBJ1-2,TRBV27,CASSPRDRGYGYTF
TRBJ2-6,TRBV7-6,CASSLYNSGSGSGANVLTF
TRBJ1-1,TRBV16,CASNRWRGEAFF
TRBJ1-4,TRBV3-1/TRBV3-2,CASSQGDRGAFF
TRBJ2-2,TRBV9,CASSVGEGNTGELFF
TRBJ2-2,TRBV27,CASSLGGRGHGTGELFF
TRBJ2-1,TRBV19,CASSQGQSSYNEQFF
TRBJ1-2,TRBV29-1,CSVPRESPNYGYTF
TRBJ2-3,TRBV5-1,CASSWTSGTDTQYF
TRBJ2-5,TRBV11-2,CASRGPGLAGVETQYF
TRBJ2-1,TRBV7-3,CASSFGGAYNEQFF
TRBJ2-7,TRBV5-6,CASSFGLQASYEQYF
TRBJ1-1,TRBV29-1,CSADGTGLSFF
TRBJ2-1,TRBV28,CASSRKDSDSGEQFF
TRBJ1-1,TRBV7-8,CASSREGQGVTEAFF
TRBJ1-2,TRBV19,CATDTGAYGYTF
TRBJ1-2,TRBV9,CASSSPETGGLGYTF
TRBJ2-2,TRBV5-3,CARSCGTSENTGELFF
TRBJ1-1,TRBV6-2/TRBV6-3,CASSYSVGDTEAFF
TRBJ2-3,TRBV5-8,CASSVDTGKADTQYF
TRBJ2-1,TRBV9,CASSDTSGRYNEQFF
TRBJ2-2,TRBV6-5,CASSSSGELFF
TRBJ1-2,TRBV5-6,CASSSLQAHYGYTF
TRBJ1-2,TRBV5-6,CASSSQGIWYGYTF
TRBJ1-1,TRBV7-6,CASSPGQRYKMNTEAFF
TRBJ1-2,TRBV29-1,CSVSRGTGGDYGYTF
TRBJ2-1,TRBV5-1,CASTAGQGLYNEQFF
TRBJ2-7,TRBV5-5,CASSLDRGYEQYF